A single sample gave rise to the 5 T cell receptor beta chains below, sequenced in a study of control samples from healthy donors and cancer patients. TCRdb's copy holds only in-frame clones and misses some; the assay was immunoSEQ multiplex PCR. The table lists just under 60,000 clones, under 95% of them singletons. The material sequenced was PBMCs. The receptor set was obtained from a man in his forties or fifties with colorectal cancer.

This chain connects TRBV6-2 or TRBV6-3 to TRBJ2-7; no clear D gene. The CDR3 spans 13 residues. Germline values: CDR1 MNHEY, CDR2 SVGEGT. Between the trimmed V and J ends, which lost 5 bases and 5 bases, there was a span of 13 bases. CDR3 in amino acids: CASSPGVMNEQYF. CDR3 bases: TGTGCCAGCAGTCCCGGAGTGATGAACGAGCAGTACTTC.

The chain is built from TRBV6-2 or TRBV6-3 and TRBJ1-2, with no clear D. The CDR3 has 13 amino acids. CDR1 is MNHEY and CDR2 is SVGEGT in the germline V gene. Trimming shortened V by 6 bases and J by 4 bases, and 12 bases separated the two germline ends. Here the CDR3 DNA reads TGTGCCAGCAGCCTCGGGAGGAGCTATGGCTACACCTTC. Amino acids: CASSLGRSYGYTF.

This clone has only one observation. This sequence joins TRBV3-1 (or the pseudogene TRBV3-2) and TRBJ2-7; the D is unclear. Per germline, CDR1 LGHDT and CDR2 YNNKEL (reference sequence). CDR3 length equals 13 residues. Trimming pared 0 bases from V and 1 base from J, leaving 4 bases between. CDR3 nucleotides: TGTGCCAGCAGCCAAGACGAATCCTACGAGCAGTACTTC. Translation gives CASSQDESYEQYF.

The gene calls are TRBV5-1 and TRBJ2-7, with 11 bases fitting TRBD2. This CDR3 region has 15 residues. The germline V gene encodes CDR1 SGHRS and CDR2 YFSETQ. V trimming: 4 bases; J trimming: 6 bases; junction bases outside the gene matches: 9. CDR3 sequence (DNA): TGCGCCAGCAGCGGGGGTGCGGGACTAGCGGCCGAGCAGTACTTC. It codes for CASSGGAGLAAEQYF.

The gene calls are TRBV6-6 and TRBJ1-2; the match to TRBD1 covers 7 bases. The V gene's germline CDR1 is MNHNY and CDR2 SVGAGI (reference sequence). J was trimmed by 4 bases and V by 8 bases; bases with no gene match: 10. This CDR3 comprises 14 residues. The CDR3 sequence is CASGELQGSYGYTF. DNA of the CDR3: TGTGCCAGCGGCGAGTTACAGGGGAGCTATGGCTACACCTTC.